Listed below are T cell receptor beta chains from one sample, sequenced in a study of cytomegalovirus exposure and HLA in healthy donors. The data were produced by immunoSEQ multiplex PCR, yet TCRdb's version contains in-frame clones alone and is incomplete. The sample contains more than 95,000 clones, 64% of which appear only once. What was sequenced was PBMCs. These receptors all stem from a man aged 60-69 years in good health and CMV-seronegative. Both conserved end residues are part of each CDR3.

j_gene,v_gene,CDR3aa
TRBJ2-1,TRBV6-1,CASREGLRYNEQFF
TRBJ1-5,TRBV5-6,CASSSEKTGSNQPQHF
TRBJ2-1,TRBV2,CASSEMAGGYNEQFF
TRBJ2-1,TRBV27,CASQTRRDSYNEQFF
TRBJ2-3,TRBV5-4,CASSSLAGGRDTQYF
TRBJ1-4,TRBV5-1,CASSLQGGEKLFF
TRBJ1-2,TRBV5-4,CASNEHSIPFVYGYTF
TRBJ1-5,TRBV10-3,CAISESQGLGQPQHF
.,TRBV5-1,CASSSGPRQGDYEQYF
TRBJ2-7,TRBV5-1,CASSLSGFGQYF
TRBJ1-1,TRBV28,CASSAPQVVEAFF
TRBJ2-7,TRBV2,CASSEGQVKTYEQYF
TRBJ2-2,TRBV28,CASRKSGRAGAGELFF
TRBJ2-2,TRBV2,CASLTSGYTGELFF